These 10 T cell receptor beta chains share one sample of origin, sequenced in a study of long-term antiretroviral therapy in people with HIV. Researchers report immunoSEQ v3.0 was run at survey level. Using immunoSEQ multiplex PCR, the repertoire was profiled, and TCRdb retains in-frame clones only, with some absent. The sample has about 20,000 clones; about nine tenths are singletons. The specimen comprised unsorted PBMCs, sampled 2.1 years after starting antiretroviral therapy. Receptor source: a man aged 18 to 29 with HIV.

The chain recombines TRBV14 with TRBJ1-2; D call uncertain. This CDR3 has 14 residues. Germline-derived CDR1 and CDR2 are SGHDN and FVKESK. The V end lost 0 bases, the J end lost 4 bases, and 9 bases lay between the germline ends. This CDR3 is CASSQEGGFYGYTF. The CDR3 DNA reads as TGTGCCAGCAGCCAAGAAGGAGGCTTCTATGGCTACACCTTC. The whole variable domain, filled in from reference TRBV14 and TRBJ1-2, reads EAGVTQFPSHSVIEKGQTVTLRCDPISGHDNLYWYRRVMGKEIKFLLHFVKESKQDESGMPNNRFLAERTGGTYSTLKVQPAELEDSGVYFCASSQEGGFYGYTFGSGTRLTVV.

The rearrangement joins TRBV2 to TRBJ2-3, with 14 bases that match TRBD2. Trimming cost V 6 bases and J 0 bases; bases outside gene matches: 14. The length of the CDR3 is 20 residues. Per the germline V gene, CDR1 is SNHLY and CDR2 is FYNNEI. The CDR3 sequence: CASRPPGLAGVHPSTDTQYF. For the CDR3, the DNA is TGTGCCAGCAGGCCCCCGGGACTAGCGGGGGTACATCCTAGCACAGATACGCAGTATTTT.

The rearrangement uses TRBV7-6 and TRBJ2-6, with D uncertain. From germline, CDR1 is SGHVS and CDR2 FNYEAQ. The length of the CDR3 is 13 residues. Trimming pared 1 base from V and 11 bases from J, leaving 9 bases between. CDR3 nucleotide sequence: TGTGCCAGCAGCTTAGTACTCGGGCACGTCCTGACTTTC. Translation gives CASSLVLGHVLTF.

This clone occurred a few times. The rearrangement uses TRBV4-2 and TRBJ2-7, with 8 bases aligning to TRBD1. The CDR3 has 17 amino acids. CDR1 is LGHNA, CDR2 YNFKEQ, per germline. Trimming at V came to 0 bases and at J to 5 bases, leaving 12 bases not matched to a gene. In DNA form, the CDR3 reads TGTGCCAGCAGCCAAGATTCCCCAGGGGGCCATTACGACGAGCAGTACTTC. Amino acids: CASSQDSPGGHYDEQYF.

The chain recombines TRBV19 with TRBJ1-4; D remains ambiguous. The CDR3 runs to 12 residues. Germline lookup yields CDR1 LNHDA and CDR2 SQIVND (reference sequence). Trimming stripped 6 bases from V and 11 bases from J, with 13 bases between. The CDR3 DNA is TGTGCCAGTAGCGGCCCGCCGGGGAAACTGTTTTTT. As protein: CASSGPPGKLFF. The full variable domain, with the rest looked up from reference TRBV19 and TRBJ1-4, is DGGITQSPKYLFRKEGQNVTLSCEQNLNHDAMYWYRQDPGQGLRLIYYSQIVNDFQKGDIAEGYSVSREKKESFPLTVTSAQKNPTAFYLCASSGPPGKLFFGSGTQLSVL.

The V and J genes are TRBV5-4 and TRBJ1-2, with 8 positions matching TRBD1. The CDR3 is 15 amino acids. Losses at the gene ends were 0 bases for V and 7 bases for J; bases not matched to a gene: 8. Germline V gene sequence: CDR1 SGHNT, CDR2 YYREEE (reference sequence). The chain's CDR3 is CASSLEETGVRGYTF. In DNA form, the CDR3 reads TGTGCCAGCAGCTTGGAGGAGACAGGGGTCCGTGGCTACACCTTC. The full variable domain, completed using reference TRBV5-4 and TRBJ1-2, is ETGVTQSPTHLIKTRGQQVTLRCSSQSGHNTVSWYQQALGQGPQFIFQYYREEENGRGNFPPRFSGLQFPNYSSELNVNALELDDSALYLCASSLEETGVRGYTFGSGTRLTVV.

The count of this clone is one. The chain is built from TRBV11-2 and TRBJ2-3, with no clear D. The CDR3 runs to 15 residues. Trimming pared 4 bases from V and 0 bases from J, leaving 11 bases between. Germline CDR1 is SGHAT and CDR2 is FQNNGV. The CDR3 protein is CASSSPRYSTDTQYF. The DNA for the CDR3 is TGTGCCAGCAGCTCCCCCCGGTATAGCACAGATACGCAGTATTTT. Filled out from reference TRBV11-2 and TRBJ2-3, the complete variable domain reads EAGVAQSPRYKIIEKRQSVAFWCNPISGHATLYWYQQILGQGPKLLIQFQNNGVVDDSQLPKDRFSAERLKGVDSTLKIQPAKLEDSAVYLCASSSPRYSTDTQYFGPGTRLTVL.

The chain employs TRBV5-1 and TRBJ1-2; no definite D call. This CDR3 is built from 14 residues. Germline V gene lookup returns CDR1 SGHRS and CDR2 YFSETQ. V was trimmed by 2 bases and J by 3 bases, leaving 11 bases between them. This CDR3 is CASSFSQPDYGYTF. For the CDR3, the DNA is TGCGCCAGCAGCTTCTCTCAACCCGACTATGGCTACACCTTC.

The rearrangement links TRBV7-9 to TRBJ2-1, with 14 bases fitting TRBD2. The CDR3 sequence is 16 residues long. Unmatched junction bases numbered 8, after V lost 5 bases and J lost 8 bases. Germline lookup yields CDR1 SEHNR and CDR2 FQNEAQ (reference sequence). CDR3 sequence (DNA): TGTGCCAGCAGCCTCGGACTAGCGGGGGGATCGTATGAGCAGTTCTTC. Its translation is CASSLGLAGGSYEQFF. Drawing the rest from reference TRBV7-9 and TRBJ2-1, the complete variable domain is DTGVSQNPRHKITKRGQNVTFRCDPISEHNRLYWYRQTLGQGPEFLTYFQNEAQLEKSRLLSDRFSAERPKGSFSTLEIQRTEQGDSAMYLCASSLGLAGGSYEQFFGPGTRLTVL.

The CDR3 sequence: CSVDPGQGDGANVLTF. CDR3 DNA sequence: TGCAGCGTGGATCCGGGACAGGGGGATGGGGCCAACGTCCTGACTTTC. The rearrangement uses TRBV29-1 and TRBJ2-6, with 11 nucleotides matching TRBD1. The CDR3 is made up of 16 amino acids. In germline, CDR1 is SQVTM, CDR2 ANQGSEA. With V trimmed by 6 bases and J by 3 bases, 7 bases remained unmatched.